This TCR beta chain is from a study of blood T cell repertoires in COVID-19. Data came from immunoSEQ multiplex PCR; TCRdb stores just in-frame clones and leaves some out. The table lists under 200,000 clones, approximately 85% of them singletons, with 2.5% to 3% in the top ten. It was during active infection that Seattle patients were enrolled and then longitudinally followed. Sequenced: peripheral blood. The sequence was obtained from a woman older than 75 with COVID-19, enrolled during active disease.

The CDR3 loop is CASSPAGGAYEQYF. CDR3 coding DNA: TGTGCCAGCTCCCCCGCCGGGGGGGCTTATGAGCAGTACTTC. The V call is TRBV18, the J call TRBJ2-7; TRBD2 agrees at 8 bases. V dropped 6 bases and J dropped 7; count of bases not matched to a gene: 11. The CDR3 has 14 residues. Germline CDR1 KGHSH, CDR2 LQKENI. Variable domain in full (rest from reference TRBV18 and TRBJ2-7): NAGVMQNPRHLVRRRGQEARLRCSPMKGHSHVYWYRQLPEEGLKFMVYLQKENIIDESGMPKERFSAEFPKEGPSILRIQQVVRGDSAAYFCASSPAGGAYEQYFGPGTRLTVT.